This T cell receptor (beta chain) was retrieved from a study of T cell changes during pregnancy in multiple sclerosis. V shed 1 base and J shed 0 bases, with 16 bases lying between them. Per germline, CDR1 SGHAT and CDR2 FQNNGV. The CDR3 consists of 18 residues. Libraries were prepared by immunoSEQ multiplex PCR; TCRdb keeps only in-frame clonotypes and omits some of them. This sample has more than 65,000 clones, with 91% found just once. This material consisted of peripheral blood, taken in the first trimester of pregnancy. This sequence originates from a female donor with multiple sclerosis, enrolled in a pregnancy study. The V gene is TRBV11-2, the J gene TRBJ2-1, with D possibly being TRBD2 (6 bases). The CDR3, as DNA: TGTGCCAGCAGCTTAGTTAGTAGCGGCGACCTCTCCTACAATGAGCAGTTCTTC. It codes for CASSLVSSGDLSYNEQFF.